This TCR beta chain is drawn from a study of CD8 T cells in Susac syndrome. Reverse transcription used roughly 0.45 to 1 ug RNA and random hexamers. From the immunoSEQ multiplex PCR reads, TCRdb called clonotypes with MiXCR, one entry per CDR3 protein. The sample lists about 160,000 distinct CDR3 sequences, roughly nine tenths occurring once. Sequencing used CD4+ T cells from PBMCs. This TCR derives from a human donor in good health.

Here the CDR3 reads CASSLGSRGYGYTF. In DNA form, the CDR3 reads TGTGCCAGCAGTTTGGGGAGTCGGGGGTATGGCTACACCTTC. The V gene is TRBV12-3 or TRBV12-4, the J gene TRBJ1-2; the D gene is possibly TRBD1 (5 bases). The CDR3 covers 14 residues. Trimming removed 3 bases at V and 5 bases at J, with 13 bases between.